This record looks at one TCR beta chain sequence and its context. Its antigen is unknown. This specimen comes from a study of Tregs in tolerant kidney transplant recipients. Regarding the study as a whole: Few patients were studied, so findings need validation in larger groups. This study did not directly address biological reproducibility.

Germline V lookup: CDR1 LGHNA, CDR2 YSLEER. The CDR3 spans 13 residues. V shed 0 bases and J shed 8 bases, with 8 bases lying between them. Unstimulated regulatory T cells (CD4+CD25+CD127-), CD4+CD25- non-regulatory cells, CD4 and CD8 cells were FACS-sorted from thawed PBMCs. The data were produced by immunoSEQ multiplex PCR, yet TCRdb's version contains in-frame clones alone and is incomplete. Here the sample spans 60,000 to 70,000 clones, roughly 92% being singletons. The chain has TRBV4-3 and TRBJ2-1; no definite D call. The source was CD8+ T cells from blood, collected before the transplant. The receptor comes from a human donor who received a combined kidney and bone marrow transplant. CDR3 DNA: TGCGCCAGCAGCCAAGATCCGGCGGATGAGCAGTTCTTC. It codes for CASSQDPADEQFF.